This T cell receptor beta chain was documented in a study of blood T cell repertoires in COVID-19. Across the whole study: Sites across the United States, Italy and Spain contributed samples from acute and convalescent COVID-19. In each case, the material was cDNA or gDNA derived from T cells, B-cell-depleted T cells, or PBMCs.

Method: immunoSEQ multiplex PCR; TCRdb's copy keeps in-frame clones and lacks some. The data show about 160,000 clones, with under 95% seen just once and about 2% held by the top ten. The CDR3 is 17 amino acids. Germline V lookup: CDR1 LGHDT, CDR2 YNNKEL (reference sequence). Trimming took 0 bases from V and 0 from J; bases not matched to a gene: 3. This receptor was identified in a man between 18 and 29 years old with acute or convalescent COVID-19. Sample: peripheral blood. The chain links TRBV3-1 (or the pseudogene TRBV3-2) to TRBJ2-5; 11 bases align to TRBD1. As DNA, the CDR3 is TGTGCCAGCAGCCAAGAAGGGACAGGGGGGTACCAAGAGACCCAGTACTTC. Amino acids: CASSQEGTGGYQETQYF.